A single sample is the source of the 23 T cell receptor beta chains below, sequenced in a study of T cells after yellow fever vaccination (dated 2019 in TCRdb). The sample's treatment or condition label, in plain terms: live attenuated yellow fever vaccine strain. Receptor amplification or capture employed 5' RACE. The listed sequencing device is Illumina NovaSeq 6000. TCRdb reworked the public reads: Q25 trimming with fastp, MiXCR clone assembly, productive beta chains retained. Rows with one shared CDR3 protein collapse into an entry with the most common genes and DNA. In all, the sample holds some 300,000 distinct CDR3 sequences, and around 11% of those were seen once. The ten most abundant clones make up approximately 3% of the sample. Sequencing used CD4+ T cells sorted from PBMCs, obtained 45 days after the yellow fever booster vaccination. Every receptor here comes from a man aged 18 to 30 who received the YFV17D yellow fever vaccine.

This clonotype occurred a few times. V usage is TRBV5-1 and J usage is TRBJ2-4, with a tentative D call TRBD1 (6 bases). Trimming removed 3 bases at V and 0 bases at J, with 13 bases between. Germline loops: CDR1 SGHRS, CDR2 YFSETQ. CDR3 length: 16 residues. The CDR3 region has the DNA TGCGCCAGCAGCTCCGAGACAGGATTAGCCAAAAACATTCAGTACTTC. Encoded protein: CASSSETGLAKNIQYF.

This rearrangement joins TRBV29-1 to TRBJ2-7, with D perhaps TRBD2 (5 bases). This CDR3 is 11 amino acids long. Germline lookup yields CDR1 SQVTM and CDR2 ANQGSEA. With 8 bases removed from V and 5 bases from J, the gap between germline ends came to 13 bases. The CDR3 DNA follows: TGCAGCCGTTTGAACGGGGACGAGCAGTACGTC. Translated, it gives CSRLNGDEQYV.

This chain joins TRBV7-2 and TRBJ2-3, with TRBD2 matching 14 bases. V gave up 4 bases and J gave up 6 bases; unmatched junction bases: 6. Germline values: CDR1 SGHTA, CDR2 FQGNSA. The CDR3 is 16 residues long. The CDR3 reads CASSSGLAGGVDTQYF. In nucleotides, the CDR3 is TGTGCCAGCAGCTCCGGACTAGCGGGGGGAGTGGATACGCAGTATTTT.

The V gene is TRBV24-1, the J gene TRBJ2-5, with 8 positions matching TRBD2. This CDR3 has 16 residues. Germline-derived CDR1 and CDR2 are KGHDR and SFDVKD. V lost 2 bases, J lost 4 bases, and 8 bases stayed unmatched. The CDR3 here is CATSDWGSGDGETQYF. The CDR3 DNA sequence: TGTGCCACCAGTGATTGGGGTAGCGGGGACGGAGAGACCCAGTACTTC.

This clonotype was picked up a small number of times. The genes are TRBV19 and TRBJ1-6; tentatively, D is TRBD1 (5 bases). CDR3 length: 19 residues. Between the trimmed V and J ends, which lost 2 bases and 2 bases, there was a span of 19 bases. Germline V gives CDR1 LNHDA, CDR2 SQIVND (reference sequence). For the CDR3, the DNA is TGTGCCAGTAGTATAAAGGTCGTCCAGAGGGGCACCTATAATTCACCCCTCCACTTT. Its translation is CASSIKVVQRGTYNSPLHF.

This clonotype showed up just a few times. The V and J genes are TRBV10-2 and TRBJ2-3, with 8 bases matching TRBD1. This CDR3 comprises 13 residues. Germline values: CDR1 WSHSY, CDR2 SAAADI. J was trimmed by 5 bases and V by 7 bases; bases with no gene match: 5. CDR3 DNA: TGCGCCAGCAACAGGGGGGCCCAAGATACGCAGTATTTT. It is translated as CASNRGAQDTQYF.

The chain employs TRBV5-1 and TRBJ2-5; 7 bases map to TRBD1. This CDR3 has 14 amino acids. Trimming removed 3 bases from V and 5 bases from J; junction bases left unmatched: 7. Germline V CDR1 and CDR2: SGHRS, YFSETQ. CDR3 loop: CASSSPDRAETQYF. Here the CDR3 DNA reads TGCGCCAGCAGCTCACCCGACAGGGCCGAGACCCAGTACTTC. Full variable domain (missing parts from reference TRBV5-1 and TRBJ2-5): KAGVTQTPRYLIKTRGQQVTLSCSPISGHRSVSWYQQTPGQGLQFLFEYFSETQRNKGNFPGRFSGRQFSNSRSEMNVSTLELGDSALYLCASSSPDRAETQYFGPGTRLLVL.

There are a few counts of this clonotype. The chain combines TRBV15 with TRBJ2-2; no clear D gene. There are 12 residues in the CDR3. Germline CDR1 LNHNV, CDR2 YYDKDF (reference sequence). Trimming shortened V by 7 bases and J by 3 bases, and 6 bases separated the two germline ends. The CDR3 coding sequence is TGTGCCACCAACTATGACACCGGGGAGCTGTTTTTT. Translating gives CATNYDTGELFF.

This clonotype was seen a few times. This chain joins TRBV20-1 and TRBJ2-7; D possibly corresponds to TRBD2 (7 bases). The CDR3 loop spans 12 amino acids. Germline-derived CDR1 and CDR2 are DFQATT and SNEGSKA (reference sequence). V lost 3 bases and J lost 3, with 9 bases in between. CDR3 sequence reads: CSASGGLYEQYF. The CDR3 bases are TGCAGTGCTAGCGGGGGGCTCTACGAGCAGTACTTC.

The rearrangement uses TRBV25-1 and TRBJ1-6, with 9 bases that match TRBD1. Trimming cost V 6 bases and J 5 bases; bases outside gene matches: 5. CDR3 length equals 15 residues. In germline, CDR1 is MGHDK, CDR2 SYGVNS. The CDR3: CASRKQGANNSPLHF. The CDR3 DNA reads as TGTGCCAGCAGAAAACAGGGGGCTAATAATTCACCCCTCCACTTT. Drawing the rest from reference TRBV25-1 and TRBJ1-6, the complete variable domain is EADIYQTPRYLVIGTGKKITLECSQTMGHDKMYWYQQDPGMELHLIHYSYGVNSTEKGDLSSESTVSRIRTEHFPLTLESARPSHTSQYLCASRKQGANNSPLHFGNGTRLTVT.

At least ten counts were recorded for this clonotype. The rearrangement uses TRBV7-9 and TRBJ2-6; D is uncertain. Germline lookup yields CDR1 SEHNR and CDR2 FQNEAQ (reference sequence). The CDR3 is made up of 13 amino acids. V was cut by 5 bases and J by 0 bases, with 2 bases left in between. CDR3 sequence reads: CASSTSGANVLTF. For the CDR3, the DNA is TGTGCCAGCAGCACCTCTGGGGCCAACGTCCTGACTTTC. Full variable domain (rest looked up from reference TRBV7-9 and TRBJ2-6): DTGVSQNPRHKITKRGQNVTFRCDPISEHNRLYWYRQTLGQGPEFLTYFQNEAQLEKSRLLSDRFSAERPKGSFSTLEIQRTEQGDSAMYLCASSTSGANVLTFGAGSRLTVL.

This clonotype was seen more than once but under ten times. Compared with germline, one end of the junction differs, possibly owing to a read error. The V call is TRBV4-1, the J call TRBJ2-4; TRBD1 agrees at 12 bases. CDR1 and CDR2 (germline): MGHRA, YSYEKL. This CDR3 contains 14 residues. CDR3 region: CASSQGPGTGGTDF. As DNA, the CDR3 is TGCGCCAGCAGCCAAGGCCCCGGGACAGGGGGCACGGACTTC.

The V and J genes are TRBV9 and TRBJ2-7; either TRBD1 or TRBD2 may supply D (5 bases each). V was cut by 3 bases and J by 2 bases, with 15 bases left in between. The CDR3 is 15 amino acids. Germline V gene sequence: CDR1 SGDLS, CDR2 YYNGEE. CDR3 bases: TGTGCCAGCAGCGCCCGGGACGGTAAAACCTACGAGCAGTACTTC. Translating gives CASSARDGKTYEQYF.

This clonotype was found a few times. The chain's CDR3 is CASSLVIDYGYTF. Here the CDR3 DNA reads TGCGCCAGCAGCTTGGTCATTGACTATGGCTACACCTTC. V is TRBV5-1 and J is TRBJ1-2; D is unresolved. Germline assignment: CDR1 SGHRS and CDR2 YFSETQ. This CDR3 contains 13 residues. V was trimmed by 0 bases and J by 3 bases, leaving 6 bases between them.

The chain joins TRBV2 to TRBJ2-7; D ambiguous. The CDR3 has 13 residues. V was clipped by 10 bases and J by 3 bases, with 16 bases between them. Germline values: CDR1 SNHLY, CDR2 FYNNEI. CDR3 DNA: TGTGCCACGAAACCGGGCCTGGGCTACGAGCAGTACGTC. Translation: CATKPGLGYEQYV.

This clonotype was seen a few times. The J gene is TRBJ2-3, the V gene TRBV5-1; TRBD2 aligns across 10 bases. CDR3 length equals 16 residues. V gave up 4 bases and J gave up 2 bases; unmatched junction bases: 7. Per the germline V gene, CDR1 is SGHRS and CDR2 is YFSETQ. The CDR3 nucleotides read TGCGCCAGCAGCGTCCCTCTAGCGGGGGTCACAGATACGCAGTATTTT. Amino acids: CASSVPLAGVTDTQYF.

This rearrangement joins TRBV5-6 to TRBJ2-7; weak D call: TRBD1 (6 bases). V shed 3 bases and J shed 2 bases, with 18 bases lying between them. The CDR3 length is 16 residues. The germline V gene has CDR1 SGHDT and CDR2 YYEEEE. The CDR3 loop reads CASSSASGDAAYEQYF. The CDR3 DNA reads as TGTGCCAGCAGCTCCGCATCAGGGGACGCAGCCTACGAGCAGTACTTC.

This clonotype was recorded a few times. This CDR3 is CSASRAGVTDTQYF. CDR3 bases: TGCAGTGCTAGTCGGGCGGGGGTCACAGATACGCAGTATTTT. The chain employs TRBV20-1 and TRBJ2-3; TRBD2 aligns across 7 bases. This CDR3 spans 14 amino acids. With 3 bases clipped from V and 2 bases from J, the junction kept 5 bases outside the gene matches. Per the germline V gene, CDR1 is DFQATT and CDR2 is SNEGSKA (reference sequence).

This clonotype was seen many times. This rearrangement joins TRBV7-9 to TRBJ1-1, with D hard to call. Trimming pared 4 bases from V and 2 bases from J, leaving 11 bases between. Looked up from germline, CDR1 is SEHNR and CDR2 is FQNEAQ (reference sequence). The CDR3 extends over 14 amino acids. CDR3 region: CASSSGLLNTEAFF. In DNA form, the CDR3 reads TGTGCCAGCAGCTCCGGGTTATTAAACACTGAAGCTTTCTTT.

CDR3 DNA sequence: TGCGCCAGCAGCCAAGGGACGGGGACCTCTGGAAACACCATATATTTT. Its protein product is CASSQGTGTSGNTIYF. The chain joins TRBV4-3 to TRBJ1-3; possibly TRBD1 for D (5 bases). Trimming took off 1 base at V and 0 bases at J, with 10 bases between the two ends. Per the germline V gene, CDR1 is LGHNA and CDR2 is YSLEER. The CDR3 consists of 16 residues.

This chain links TRBV12-3 or TRBV12-4 with TRBJ2-1; D may be TRBD1 or TRBD2 (6 bases each). The CDR3 totals 14 residues. V dropped 11 bases and J dropped 6 bases, with 20 bases sitting between them. CDR3 in DNA: TGTGCCTCAAGTTCGGGGGCGATGGGCAATGAGCAGTTCTTC. It translates to CASSSGAMGNEQFF.

The chain uses TRBV7-2 and TRBJ2-7; tentatively, D is TRBD1 (6 bases). There are 15 residues in the CDR3. Trimming shortened V by 3 bases and J by 2 bases, and 14 bases separated the two germline ends. The germline CDR1 and CDR2 sequences are SGHTA and FQGNSA. CDR3 protein: CASSFGTGLPYEQYV. DNA for the CDR3: TGTGCCAGCAGCTTCGGAACAGGGCTACCCTACGAGCAGTACGTC.

In this sample, this clonotype turned up a few times. The chain joins TRBV7-2 to TRBJ1-5; D is uncertain. The CDR3 consists of 13 residues. V was cut by 4 bases and J by 5 bases, with 9 bases left in between. CDR1 and CDR2 from the germline V gene are SGHTA and FQGNSA. The CDR3 sequence: CASSSGPDQPQHF. CDR3 nucleotide sequence: TGTGCCAGCAGCTCTGGGCCCGATCAGCCCCAGCATTTT.